Presented here are 18 T cell receptor beta chains from one specimen sequenced in a study of T cells after yellow fever vaccination. Each CDR3 protein is one row after TCRdb ran MiXCR on the 5' RACE reads. Among about 630,000 distinct CDR3 sequences, 9% to 15% were seen once, and the ten largest hold about 16%. Material: PBMCs, obtained on the day of the yellow fever booster vaccination. These receptors all stem from a man under 40 who received the YFV17D yellow fever vaccine.

The chain recombines TRBV18 with TRBJ2-7; 9 bases agree with TRBD2. The germline V gene has CDR1 KGHSH and CDR2 LQKENI. This CDR3 is 16 amino acids long. Trimming took 4 bases from V and 1 from J; bases not matched to a gene: 8. The CDR3 spells CASSLNGLATSYEQYF. The CDR3 DNA reads TGTGCCAGCTCACTTAATGGACTAGCGACTTCCTACGAGCAGTACTTC. Full variable domain (remainder filled in from reference TRBV18 and TRBJ2-7): NAGVMQNPRHLVRRRGQEARLRCSPMKGHSHVYWYRQLPEEGLKFMVYLQKENIIDESGMPKERFSAEFPKEGPSILRIQQVVRGDSAAYFCASSLNGLATSYEQYFGPGTRLTVT.

The CDR3 sequence: CASSGTPVETQYF. CDR3 sequence (DNA): TGTGCCAGCAGCGGGACCCCGGTCGAGACCCAGTACTTC. The chain is built from TRBV28 and TRBJ2-5; D is tentatively TRBD1 or TRBD2 (5 bases each). Per the germline V gene, CDR1 is MDHEN and CDR2 is SYDVKM. This CDR3 is 13 amino acids long. Trimming removed 6 bases from V and 5 bases from J, with 13 bases in between.

The table lists this clonotype with a few counts. The chain combines TRBV6-5 with TRBJ2-1; no reliable D call. Germline V gene data show CDR1 as MNHEY and CDR2 as SVGAGI. The CDR3 is made up of 15 amino acids. V was trimmed by 2 bases and J by 5 bases, leaving 13 bases between them. CDR3 coding DNA: TGTGCCAGCAGTTACGGTCATACATACGACAATGAGCAGTTCTTC. It encodes CASSYGHTYDNEQFF.

This clonotype was picked up a small number of times. J is TRBJ2-7 and V is TRBV9, with 10 bases identical to TRBD2. Germline values: CDR1 SGDLS, CDR2 YYNGEE. J lost 1 base, V lost 4 bases, and 5 bases had no gene match. This CDR3 contains 15 residues. The CDR3 loop reads CASSITSGTSYEQYF. For the CDR3, the DNA is TGTGCCAGCAGCATAACTAGCGGGACTTCCTACGAGCAGTACTTC.

This chain connects TRBV7-9 to TRBJ2-3; TRBD2 agrees at 9 bases. The CDR3 has 15 amino acids. Germline lookup yields CDR1 SEHNR and CDR2 FQNEAQ (reference sequence). With V trimmed by 2 bases and J by 5 bases, 5 bases remained unmatched. The CDR3 DNA sequence: TGTGCCAGCAGCTTACCTAGCGGGATTGTAGATACGCAGTATTTT. Translated, it gives CASSLPSGIVDTQYF.

This clonotype was observed a few times. The chain carries TRBV12-3 or TRBV12-4 and TRBJ2-2, with D hard to call. There are 15 residues in the CDR3. Deletions cut 3 bases from V and 0 bases from J, with 8 bases between. The CDR3 region is CASSFRAANTGELFF. The CDR3 DNA reads as TGTGCCAGCAGTTTCCGGGCAGCGAACACCGGGGAGCTGTTTTTT.

This clonotype has more than one count but fewer than ten. The rearrangement links TRBV10-3 to TRBJ2-3; 8 bases agree with TRBD2. J was trimmed by 4 bases and V by 8 bases; bases with no gene match: 2. CDR3 length: 12 amino acids. The germline V gene has CDR1 ENHRY and CDR2 SYGVKD. CDR3: CAIAGGADTQYF. The CDR3 DNA follows: TGTGCCATCGCGGGAGGCGCAGATACGCAGTATTTT.

This chain links TRBV30 with TRBJ2-5, with D possibly TRBD1 on 6 matching bases. Between the trimmed V and J ends, which lost 3 bases and 1 base, there was a span of 9 bases. This CDR3 region has 13 residues. Germline values: CDR1 GTSNPN, CDR2 SVGIG (reference sequence). The CDR3, as DNA: TGTGCCTGGAGCAGGGGTACCCAAGAGACCCAGTACTTC. Amino acids: CAWSRGTQETQYF.

This chain links TRBV24-1 with TRBJ2-3, with 8 bases matching TRBD1. V dropped 3 bases and J dropped 2; count of bases not matched to a gene: 6. From germline, CDR1 is KGHDR and CDR2 SFDVKD. The CDR3 is 16 amino acids. The CDR3 DNA reads as TGTGCCACCAGTGATCCTGGGACAGGCCACACAGATACGCAGTATTTT. Protein product: CATSDPGTGHTDTQYF.

The rearrangement links TRBV20-1 to TRBJ2-5; possibly TRBD1 for D (5 bases). V lost 4 bases and J 5 bases, leaving 8 bases between the germline ends. The germline CDR1 and CDR2 sequences are DFQATT and SNEGSKA (reference sequence). The CDR3 runs to 11 residues. CDR3 amino acids: CSATGYETQYF. In DNA form, the CDR3 reads TGCAGTGCTACAGGGTACGAGACCCAGTACTTC.

This clonotype was recorded at least ten times. V is TRBV4-1 and J is TRBJ2-7; no clear D. This CDR3 spans 14 amino acids. Per germline, CDR1 MGHRA and CDR2 YSYEKL. V was shortened by 0 bases and J by 9 bases, with 15 bases between the two germline ends. The CDR3, as DNA: TGCGCCAGCAGCCAAGATTCCGAGTCGAAAGGGCAGTACTTC. Amino acid sequence: CASSQDSESKGQYF.

The rearrangement links TRBV10-2 to TRBJ2-6; D not resolved. The V gene lost 7 bases and the J gene lost 0 bases, with 7 bases spanning the gap. Germline-derived CDR1 and CDR2 are WSHSY and SAAADI. The CDR3 has 14 amino acids. The CDR3 DNA reads as TGCGCCAGCAACCCCAGCTCTGGGGCCAACGTCCTGACTTTC. This encodes CASNPSSGANVLTF.

The V and J genes are TRBV29-1 and TRBJ2-5; maybe TRBD1 (5 bases). Trimming stripped 4 bases from V and 3 bases from J, with 9 bases between. Germline V gene data show CDR1 as SQVTM and CDR2 as ANQGSEA. The CDR3 is 12 amino acids. CDR3 nucleotides: TGCAGCGTTGTGGGGCTAAAAGAGACCCAGTACTTC. Translating gives CSVVGLKETQYF.

This clonotype was recorded a few times. The V and J genes are TRBV25-1 and TRBJ2-7; the D is unclear. CDR3 length equals 13 residues. Germline V CDR1 and CDR2: MGHDK, SYGVNS. Trimming removed 8 bases at V and 3 bases at J, with 14 bases between. The CDR3 region has the DNA TGTGCCAGCGGAAGAATAGATAGCTACGAGCAGTACTTC. This gives the protein CASGRIDSYEQYF.

This chain joins TRBV10-3 and TRBJ1-1; 9 nucleotides match TRBD1. V shed 6 bases and J 4 bases; nucleotides not matched to a gene: 3. The CDR3 length is 13 residues. CDR1 and CDR2 (germline): ENHRY, SYGVKD. This chain's CDR3 is CAIREQGATEAFF. The CDR3 DNA follows: TGTGCCATCAGAGAACAGGGGGCCACTGAAGCTTTCTTT.

The chain links TRBV19 to TRBJ1-6, with D perhaps matching TRBD1 (5 bases). The CDR3 is 19 amino acids. The V end lost 9 bases, the J end lost 0 bases, and 24 bases lay between the germline ends. Germline V CDR1 and CDR2: LNHDA, SQIVND (reference sequence). The CDR3 DNA sequence: TGTGCCAGCTATTCGCCGGGGGTTCATTTTAGCTCCTATAATTCACCCCTCCACTTT. This gives the protein CASYSPGVHFSSYNSPLHF.

Written as DNA, the CDR3 is TGTGCCAGCAGGCCGGGACAACTGAATTTGGATGAGCAGTTCTTC. Translating gives CASRPGQLNLDEQFF. V is TRBV28 and J is TRBJ2-1, with a possible D match to TRBD1 (6 bases). V lost 6 bases and J lost 8, with 20 bases in between. CDR1 MDHEN and CDR2 SYDVKM come from the germline V gene. This CDR3 region has 15 residues.

The chain combines TRBV6-4 with TRBJ1-1; D is unresolved. The CDR3 totals 13 residues. CDR1 MRHNA and CDR2 SNTAGT come from the germline V gene. The V gene lost 6 bases and the J gene lost 4 bases, with 12 bases spanning the gap. This CDR3 is CASSLVEGTEAFF. The CDR3 DNA reads TGTGCCAGCAGCCTAGTAGAGGGCACTGAAGCTTTCTTT.